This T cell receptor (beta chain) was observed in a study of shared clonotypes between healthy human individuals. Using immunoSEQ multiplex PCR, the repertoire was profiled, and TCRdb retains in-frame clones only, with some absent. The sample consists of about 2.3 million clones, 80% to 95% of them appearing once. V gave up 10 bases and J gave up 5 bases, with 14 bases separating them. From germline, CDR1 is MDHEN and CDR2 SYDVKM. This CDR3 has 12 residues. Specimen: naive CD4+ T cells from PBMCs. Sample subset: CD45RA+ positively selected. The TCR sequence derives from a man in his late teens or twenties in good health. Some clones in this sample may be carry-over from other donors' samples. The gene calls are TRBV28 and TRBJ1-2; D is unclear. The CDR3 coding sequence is TGTGCCACCCCGGGCAGGACTTATGGCTACACCTTC. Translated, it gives CATPGRTYGYTF.